A selection of T cell receptor beta chains follows, all from one sample in a study of control samples from healthy donors and cancer patients. Produced via immunoSEQ multiplex PCR; TCRdb's table is partial and in-frame only. The sample yields tens of thousands of clones, around 87% seen once. Sequencing was done on a sample of blood. The receptor source for this set is a man aged 50 to 59 in good health. Both conserved end residues are part of each CDR3. The order of the fields is clone size, V gene, J gene, D gene, CDR3 DNA, CDR3 protein. D genes are given only for firm matches. Only part of the rows carry a size: once, few, many, or a class if the clone is expanded.

once	TRBV9	TRBJ2-5	.	TGTGCCAGCAGCGTAGGAAGTAGCGGCACATCAGAGACCCAGTACTTC	CASSVGSSGTSETQYF
.	TRBV12-5	TRBJ1-1	.	TGTGCTAGTGGTTTGCGTCCGAACACTGAAGCTTTCTTT	CASGLRPNTEAFF
.	TRBV12-5	TRBJ2-3	.	TGTGCTAGTGGTTTGGTACTCCGGGGGCCAGGCGATACGCAGTATTTT	CASGLVLRGPGDTQYF
.	TRBV21-1	TRBJ1-6	.	TGTGCCCGCCTGGGGGGTGTACCGGGTAATTCACCCCTCCACTTT	CARLGGVPGNSPLHF
.	TRBV6-5	TRBJ2-7	.	TGTGCCAGCCTGGACGGCGCTACCTACGAGCAGTACTTC	CASLDGATYEQYF
.	TRBV7-8	TRBJ1-1	.	TGTGCCAGCAGCTTACTGGGGGCGAACACTGAAGCTTTCTTT	CASSLLGANTEAFF
few	TRBV7-8	TRBJ2-3	TRBD2	TGTGCCAGCAGCTCTAGCGGGGGGGCCAGTACAGATACGCAGTATTTT	CASSSSGGASTDTQYF
.	TRBV19	TRBJ1-4	.	TGTGCCAGTAGCGACAGACCCAATGAAAAACTGTTTTTT	CASSDRPNEKLFF
.	TRBV7-2	TRBJ2-7	.	TGTGCCAGCAGCTTAGTGGCGGCAACCTACGAGCAGTACTTC	CASSLVAATYEQYF
few	TRBV5-6	TRBJ2-7	TRBD1	TGTGCCAGCAGCTTACGGGACAGGGGCTTCGTCGAGCAGTACTTC	CASSLRDRGFVEQYF
.	TRBV24-1	TRBJ2-5	.	TGTGCCACCAGTGATTTAGGAGGGGTAGAGACCCAGTACTTC	CATSDLGGVETQYF
.	TRBV11-2	TRBJ2-7	.	TGTGCCAGCAGCTTAGCGGGGGAGCAGTACTTC	CASSLAGEQYF
once	TRBV6-6	TRBJ2-7	.	TGTGCCAGCAGTTACGAGGGATACGAGCAGTACTTC	CASSYEGYEQYF
.	TRBV12-3/TRBV12-4	TRBJ1-3	.	TGTGCCAGCACCCTTAATGGAAACACCATATATTTT	CASTLNGNTIYF
.	TRBV6-4	TRBJ2-3	TRBD2	TGTGCCATCCAGACTAGCGGACCTCTTACTAGCACAGATACGCAGTATTTT	CAIQTSGPLTSTDTQYF
.	TRBV30	TRBJ1-1	.	TGTGCCTACCGAAGGGTAGACATGAACACTGAAGCTTTCTTT	CAYRRVDMNTEAFF
.	TRBV2	TRBJ2-1	TRBD2	TGTGCCAGCAGTATTAGCGGGAGCTCCTACAATGAGCAGTTCTTC	CASSISGSSYNEQFF
few	TRBV3-1/TRBV3-2	TRBJ2-3	TRBD1	TGTGCCAGCAGCCAATTGGGACAGGGTGGAAGAGATACGCAGTATTTT	CASSQLGQGGRDTQYF
.	TRBV28	TRBJ1-5	.	TGTGCCAGCAGTTTAACCCAACCCCAGCATTTT	CASSLTQPQHF
once	TRBV28	TRBJ1-1	.	TGTGCCAGCAGTTTACATCCAGCGAACACTGAAGCTTTCTTT	CASSLHPANTEAFF
.	TRBV15	TRBJ2-2	.	TGTGCCACCAGCAGACAGGCCGGGTCTAGCGCCGGGGAGCTGTTTTTT	CATSRQAGSSAGELFF
.	TRBV24-1	TRBJ1-4	.	TGTGCCACCAGTGACCCGGGACCCGAGGGGTACGAAAAACTGTTTTTT	CATSDPGPEGYEKLFF
.	TRBV13	TRBJ2-1	TRBD2	TGTGCCAGCAGCTTCGGGACTAGCGGGACCGATGAGCAGTTCTTC	CASSFGTSGTDEQFF
.	TRBV6-2/TRBV6-3	TRBJ2-7	TRBD1	TGTGCCAGCAGTACCGGGACAGGGTGGAGTTCCTCCTACGAGCAGTACTTC	CASSTGTGWSSSYEQYF
once	TRBV18	TRBJ1-1	.	TGTGCCAGCTCACCCCTTACAGCGTCTGAAGCTTTCTTT	CASSPLTASEAFF
.	TRBV19	TRBJ1-4	.	TGTGCCAGTAGTAAGGACACTTCTAATGAAAAACTGTTTTTT	CASSKDTSNEKLFF
.	TRBV12-3/TRBV12-4	TRBJ1-2	.	TGTGCCAGCAGTCTTGGGGGCTACACCTTC	CASSLGGYTF
.	TRBV18	TRBJ2-7	.	TGTGCCAGCTCACCTGTGCAGGGCCCCTACGAGCAGTACTTC	CASSPVQGPYEQYF
.	TRBV28	TRBJ1-1	TRBD1	TGTGCCAGCGGCGACAGGGGTCAATGGCATTCAGCTTTCTTT	CASGDRGQWHSAFF
.	TRBV4-1	TRBJ2-1	.	TGCGCCAGCAGCCAAGCATGGGGCCGGTCCTACAATGAGCAGTTCTTC	CASSQAWGRSYNEQFF
.	TRBV24-1	TRBJ1-3	.	TGTGCCACCAGTGATTCAAGAGAGGGATACTCTGGAAACACCATATATTTT	CATSDSREGYSGNTIYF
few	TRBV11-1	TRBJ1-1	TRBD1	TGTGCCAGCAGCGACCGGACAGGGAACACTGAAGCTTTCTTT	CASSDRTGNTEAFF
.	TRBV3-1/TRBV3-2	TRBJ1-1	TRBD1	TGTGCCAGCAGCCAAGCATTCTCGGCAGGGGGAACCACTGAAGCTTTCTTT	CASSQAFSAGGTTEAFF
.	TRBV10-3	TRBJ2-3	.	TGTGCCATCAGTGAGTTCCGAGATACGCAGTATTTT	CAISEFRDTQYF
.	TRBV7-8	TRBJ1-3	.	TGTGCCAGCAGTCCCCGGGGCACTGGAAACACCATATATTTT	CASSPRGTGNTIYF
.	TRBV18	TRBJ2-2	TRBD1	TGTGCCAGCTCACCACCAGGGGGCGTGAACACCGGGGAGCTGTTTTTT	CASSPPGGVNTGELFF
.	TRBV9	TRBJ1-2	TRBD1	TGTGCCAGCAGCCCAAGGACAGGGGGCGTCTATGGCTACACCTTC	CASSPRTGGVYGYTF
.	TRBV12-5	TRBJ2-5	TRBD1	TGTGCTAGTGGTTCCTCGGACAGGAGGCCAGAGACCCAGTACTTC	CASGSSDRRPETQYF
.	TRBV11-3	TRBJ2-5	TRBD2	TGTGCCAGCAGCTTAGAAGGGACTAAAAGAACCCAGTACTTC	CASSLEGTKRTQYF
.	TRBV18	TRBJ1-2	TRBD1	TGTGCCAGCTCACCCAGACAGGGGCAAGAAGGCTACACCTTC	CASSPRQGQEGYTF
.	TRBV5-6	TRBJ1-3	.	TGTGCCAGCAGCTTGGGAGTGCCCTCTGGAAACACCATATATTTT	CASSLGVPSGNTIYF
.	TRBV3-1/TRBV3-2	TRBJ1-4	.	TGTGCCAGCAGCCAAGGGGGCGTTAATGAAAAACTGTTTTTT	CASSQGGVNEKLFF
.	TRBV30	TRBJ1-2	.	TGTGCCTGGAGTGATCTCTATGGCTACACCTTC	CAWSDLYGYTF
once	TRBV18	TRBJ2-1	.	TGTGCCAGCTCACCACCAAGGGGAAGGCTCTACAATGAGCAGTTCTTC	CASSPPRGRLYNEQFF
once	TRBV5-1	TRBJ2-1	TRBD1	TGCGCCAGCAAAGACAGGGGGGATCCCGGCTCCTACAATGAGCAGTTCTTC	CASKDRGDPGSYNEQFF
.	TRBV19	TRBJ1-2	TRBD1	TGTGCCAGTAGTATAGACCGGGACAGGTACTATGGCTACACCTTC	CASSIDRDRYYGYTF
.	TRBV3-1/TRBV3-2	TRBJ2-5	.	TGTGCCAGCATGAGTGTTGGCGGGACAATACACGAGACCCAGTACTTC	CASMSVGGTIHETQYF
.	TRBV25-1	TRBJ2-5	TRBD1	TGTGCCAGTAGATTAGGGACAGCTCACCAAGAGACCCAGTACTTC	CASRLGTAHQETQYF
.	TRBV5-6	TRBJ2-1	TRBD2	TGTGCCAGCAGCTTGGGGCTAGCGGGATCCATGTACAATGAGCAGTTCTTC	CASSLGLAGSMYNEQFF
.	TRBV4-3	TRBJ2-2	TRBD2	TGCGCCAGCAGCCAAGATCAAGGACTAGCTAGGGGGGAGCTGTTTTTT	CASSQDQGLARGELFF
.	TRBV7-9	TRBJ1-4	TRBD1	TGTGCCAGCAGCGAACCGGGACAGGGGGGTGAAAAACTGTTTTTT	CASSEPGQGGEKLFF
.	TRBV18	TRBJ2-1	TRBD2	TGTGCCAGCTCACCTTGGACTAGCAATGAGCAGTTCTTC	CASSPWTSNEQFF